The 16 T cell receptor beta chains given below trace back to one sample, sequenced in a study of long-term antiretroviral therapy in people with HIV. The libraries were made with immunoSEQ v3.0 at survey level. Produced via immunoSEQ multiplex PCR; TCRdb's table is partial and in-frame only. The sample yields 30,000 to 35,000 clones, approximately 85% seen once. This specimen consisted of unsorted PBMCs, obtained 0.8 years before starting antiretroviral therapy. These receptors all stem from a man aged 18 to 29 with HIV.

The chain links TRBV6-5 to TRBJ2-7; TRBD1 matches at 8 bases. Germline loops: CDR1 MNHEY, CDR2 SVGAGI. This CDR3 is 13 amino acids long. The J segment lost 2 bases and the V segment lost 7 bases, leaving 4 bases of the junction unmatched. The CDR3 region is CASNKQGAYEQYF. CDR3 coding DNA: TGTGCCAGCAATAAACAGGGGGCCTACGAGCAGTACTTC.

The sample holds a few counts of this clone. The rearrangement links TRBV6-1 to TRBJ1-2; D call uncertain. Trimming cost V 2 bases and J 5 bases, with 9 bases left between them. The germline CDR1 and CDR2 sequences are MNHNS and SASEGT. The CDR3 totals 13 residues. CDR3 loop: CASSEYSPYGYTF. The DNA of the CDR3 is TGTGCCAGCAGTGAATATTCCCCGTATGGCTACACCTTC.

The J gene is TRBJ2-7, the V gene TRBV6-5; D may be TRBD2 (5 bases). The CDR3 extends over 15 amino acids. V was shortened by 6 bases and J by 0 bases, with 15 bases between the two germline ends. The germline gives CDR1 MNHEY, CDR2 SVGAGI. In DNA form, the CDR3 reads TGTGCCAGCAGGCCCACGGTGGAGGACTCCTACGAGCAGTACTTC. Its translation: CASRPTVEDSYEQYF.

The chain is built from TRBV6-6 and TRBJ2-2, with 8 bases lining up with TRBD2. V gave up 6 bases and J gave up 1 base; unmatched junction bases: 4. The CDR3 sequence is 15 residues long. The germline CDR1 and CDR2 sequences are MNHNY and SVGAGI (reference sequence). The CDR3 spells CASSWLAGNTGELFF. The DNA of the CDR3 is TGTGCCAGCAGCTGGCTAGCGGGGAACACCGGGGAGCTGTTTTTT.

This clone was counted only a few times. The V gene is TRBV5-5, the J gene TRBJ1-5; D is undetermined. The CDR3 is 14 residues long. The V and J ends lost 0 bases and 1 base respectively, with 5 bases between them. CDR1 and CDR2 (germline): SGHKS, YYEKEE (reference sequence). As DNA, the CDR3 is TGTGCCAGCAGCTTGGGTGGGAGCAATCAGCCCCAGCATTTT. Translation gives CASSLGGSNQPQHF.

This clone was observed a few times. The J gene is TRBJ1-2, the V gene TRBV5-6; the D gene is possibly TRBD1 (5 bases). CDR1 and CDR2 from the germline V gene are SGHDT and YYEEEE. CDR3 length: 14 residues. V was trimmed by 4 bases and J by 4 bases, leaving 14 bases between them. The CDR3 region has the DNA TGTGCCAGCAGCGAGGCAGGGTTCCTCTATGGCTACACCTTC. It translates to CASSEAGFLYGYTF.

Points on this clone: Other DNA sequences in this specimen translate into the identical CDR3. The chain is built from TRBV4-1 and TRBJ2-1; perhaps TRBD1 as D (5 bases). Germline loops: CDR1 MGHRA, CDR2 YSYEKL. The V gene lost 0 bases and the J gene lost 0 bases, with 6 bases spanning the gap. The length of the CDR3 is 15 residues. The DNA for the CDR3 is TGCGCCAGCAGCCAAGATAGGGGCTCCTACAATGAGCAGTTCTTC. It translates to CASSQDRGSYNEQFF.

This clone was detected only a few times. This chain links TRBV4-1 with TRBJ2-7; D is ambiguous. This CDR3 is built from 13 residues. Trimming pared 0 bases from V and 3 bases from J, leaving 6 bases between. The germline gives CDR1 MGHRA, CDR2 YSYEKL. CDR3 in amino acids: CASSQETIYEQYF. The CDR3 DNA reads as TGCGCCAGCAGCCAAGAAACCATCTACGAGCAGTACTTC.

The CDR3 sequence: CASSQGLARKETQYF. The DNA of the CDR3 is TGCGCCAGCAGCCAGGGACTAGCGCGAAAAGAGACCCAGTACTTC. The chain recombines TRBV4-3 with TRBJ2-5; 10 bases match TRBD2. This CDR3 spans 15 amino acids. The V gene end was trimmed by 3 bases and the J gene end by 3 bases; junction bases not matched to a gene: 4. Germline CDR1 is LGHNA and CDR2 is YSLEER.

This sequence joins TRBV5-5 and TRBJ1-2; D remains ambiguous. The length of the CDR3 is 13 residues. Germline V lookup: CDR1 SGHKS, CDR2 YYEKEE (reference sequence). Trimming left V 0 bases short and J 4 bases short, with 7 bases between. The CDR3 nucleotides are TGTGCCAGCAGCTTGGACCCGAGCTATGGCTACACCTTC. It yields the protein CASSLDPSYGYTF.

CDR3 loop: CASSVESGHPPLHF. Here the CDR3 DNA reads TGTGCCAGCAGCGTAGAATCGGGACATCCACCCCTCCACTTT. The genes are TRBV9 and TRBJ1-6; a possible D gene is TRBD1 (6 bases). CDR3 size: 14 residues. Germline V gene sequence: CDR1 SGDLS, CDR2 YYNGEE. The germline V and J ends were trimmed by 0 bases and 11 bases, with 12 bases remaining between them. Variable domain in full (rest from reference TRBV9 and TRBJ1-6): DSGVTQTPKHLITATGQRVTLRCSPRSGDLSVYWYQQSLDQGLQFLIQYYNGEERAKGNILERFSAQQFPDLHSELNLSSLELGDSALYFCASSVESGHPPLHFGNGTRLTVT.

This sequence joins TRBV4-3 and TRBJ2-6; possibly TRBD1 for D (6 bases). This CDR3 has 20 residues. The V gene lost 0 bases and the J gene lost 2 bases, with 20 bases spanning the gap. Germline CDR1 and CDR2: LGHNA and YSLEER. The chain's CDR3 is CASSQDGVDSKQAGANVLTF. The CDR3 DNA is TGCGCCAGCAGCCAAGATGGGGTGGACAGCAAACAAGCTGGGGCCAACGTCCTGACTTTC.

This clone was observed a single time. The chain links TRBV9 to TRBJ2-3, with D possibly matching TRBD1 (6 bases). CDR1 and CDR2 (germline): SGDLS, YYNGEE. CDR3 length: 13 amino acids. Trimming removed 0 bases at V and 6 bases at J, with 8 bases between. Here the CDR3 reads CASSVGGRDTQYF. The CDR3, as DNA: TGTGCCAGCAGCGTAGGGGGGCGCGATACGCAGTATTTT.

This clone was detected once. The chain links TRBV7-9 to TRBJ2-1; TRBD1 is a possible D gene (5 bases). The germline V gene has CDR1 SEHNR and CDR2 FQNEAQ (reference sequence). V was clipped by 4 bases and J by 7 bases, with 20 bases between them. This CDR3 has 16 amino acids. CDR3 protein: CASSSLDTPGLNEQFF. The CDR3 DNA reads as TGTGCCAGCAGCTCCCTGGACACACCCGGGTTGAATGAGCAGTTCTTC. Filled out from reference TRBV7-9 and TRBJ2-1, the complete variable domain reads DTGVSQNPRHKITKRGQNVTFRCDPISEHNRLYWYRQTLGQGPEFLTYFQNEAQLEKSRLLSDRFSAERPKGSFSTLEIQRTEQGDSAMYLCASSSLDTPGLNEQFFGPGTRLTVL.

CDR3 nucleotides: TGCAGTGCTAGTCATGGGGATACGCAGTATTTT. This codes for CSASHGDTQYF. The rearrangement uses TRBV20-1 and TRBJ2-3; D is undetermined. Trimming removed 3 bases from V and 6 bases from J, with 7 bases in between. This CDR3 region has 11 residues. Germline CDR1 reads DFQATT; CDR2 reads SNEGSKA (reference sequence).

This clone has only a few counts. The gene calls are TRBV18 and TRBJ1-2; 10 bases are a match to TRBD1. The CDR3 has 16 residues. The ends lost 3 bases at V and 4 bases at J; junction bases unmatched: 8. In germline, CDR1 is KGHSH, CDR2 LQKENI. The chain's CDR3 is CASSPDRGNRIYGYTF. The CDR3 DNA follows: TGTGCCAGCTCACCGGACAGGGGGAATCGCATCTATGGCTACACCTTC. Variable domain in full (rest from reference TRBV18 and TRBJ1-2): NAGVMQNPRHLVRRRGQEARLRCSPMKGHSHVYWYRQLPEEGLKFMVYLQKENIIDESGMPKERFSAEFPKEGPSILRIQQVVRGDSAAYFCASSPDRGNRIYGYTFGSGTRLTVV.